The following is a T cell receptor beta chain sequence with its context. Clones were read by immunoSEQ multiplex PCR, and TCRdb kept only the in-frame ones, dropping some. The sample lists 13,000 to 15,000 clones, 80% seen once, with 12% in the top ten. This entry belongs to a study of technical replicates of blood from a few donors. The specimen was PBMCs. This receptor was taken from a human donor in good health.

This chain's CDR3 is CASSLVLTGSSRETQYF. CDR3 DNA: TGCGCCAGCAGCTTGGTACTCACCGGGAGCTCCAGAGAGACCCAGTACTTC. The chain uses TRBV5-1 and TRBJ2-5; a weak D match, TRBD2 (6 bases). V lost 0 bases and J lost 4, with 19 bases in between. The CDR3 spans 17 residues. Germline values: CDR1 SGHRS, CDR2 YFSETQ.